Listed below are T cell receptor beta chains from one sample, sequenced in a study of blood T cell repertoires in COVID-19. The assay was immunoSEQ multiplex PCR, and TCRdb's table has in-frame clones only and misses some. The data hold about 320,000 clones, with over 75% observed a single time. The source material was peripheral blood. These TCRs come from a human donor in a cohort sampled during active COVID-19. Both conserved end residues are part of each CDR3. D genes are given only for firm matches. Not all rows give a size; the values are once, few, many and, for expanded clones, a class.

clone_size	v_call	d_call	j_call	cdr3_nt	cdr3_aa
-	TRBV15	TRBD1	TRBJ2-7	TGTGCCACCAGCAGTCGGACAGGGTTCTACGAGCAGTACTTC	CATSSRTGFYEQYF
once	TRBV10-1	TRBD1	TRBJ1-4	TGCGCCAGCAGTGAGAATTTTTGCAGGGGGCAGTTCGGTGAAAAACTGTTTTTT	CASSENFCRGQFGEKLFF
-	TRBV7-9	-	TRBJ1-6	TGTGCCAGCATCCCTATGGGGGCAGGGTACTCACCCCTCCACTTT	CASIPMGAGYSPLHF
-	TRBV27	-	TRBJ1-6	TGTGCCAGCATGGCGTACAGGGATGTTTCACCCCTCCACTTT	CASMAYRDVSPLHF
-	TRBV5-1	-	TRBJ1-2	TGCGCCAGCAGACCGGGACATATTAACTATGGCTACACCTTC	CASRPGHINYGYTF
-	TRBV5-4	TRBD1	TRBJ1-4	TGTGCCAGCAGCTTGGACAGGGGCCCGAATGAAAAACTGTTTTTT	CASSLDRGPNEKLFF
once	TRBV3-1/TRBV3-2	-	TRBJ1-1	TGTGCCAGCAGCCAAGTTAAGGGGGTCGCTGAAGCTTTCTTT	CASSQVKGVAEAFF
-	TRBV6-6	-	TRBJ1-1	TGTGCCAGCAGCCTACAGGGACTGAACACTGAAGCTTTCTTT	CASSLQGLNTEAFF
-	TRBV2	TRBD1	TRBJ2-7	TGTGCCAGCAGTGAATCGGGACAGCTCAACTCCTACGAGCAGTACTTC	CASSESGQLNSYEQYF
-	TRBV25-1	TRBD1	TRBJ1-4	TGTGCCAGCAGCCCCGACAGGGGGACTCCTAGGGGTGAAAAACTGTTTTTT	CASSPDRGTPRGEKLFF
-	TRBV28	-	TRBJ2-7	TGTGCCAGCAGTGGACGGACCCTGGGAGCCTACGAGCAGTACTTC	CASSGRTLGAYEQYF
-	TRBV6-5	-	TRBJ1-5	TGTGCCAGCAGGACGTCCGGGAATAGCAATCAGCCCCAGCATTTT	CASRTSGNSNQPQHF
-	TRBV30	TRBD1	TRBJ1-2	TGTGCCTGGAGTGTCGAGGACAGGGAGGGCAACACCTTC	CAWSVEDREGNTF
-	TRBV6-5	TRBD2	TRBJ2-7	TGTGCCAGCAGGCCCCCAACGGGGGGGACCTACGAGCAGTACTTC	CASRPPTGGTYEQYF
-	TRBV6-5	-	TRBJ1-1	TGTGCCAGCAGGGATACAGGGTTTTACACTGAAGCTTTCTTT	CASRDTGFYTEAFF
-	TRBV5-8	-	TRBJ1-3	TGTGCCAGCAGCAGAGACAGGGGAAACACCATATATTTT	CASSRDRGNTIYF
-	TRBV6-5	TRBD2	TRBJ2-7	TGTGCCAGCAGTTGGGGGGGGTCCCACTCCTACGAGCAGTACTTC	CASSWGGSHSYEQYF
few	TRBV14	-	TRBJ2-2	TGTGCCAGCAGCCGCGGGACAGTAAGGCATATCGGGGAGCTGTTTTTT	CASSRGTVRHIGELFF
-	TRBV6-5	TRBD1	TRBJ1-1	TGTGCCAGCACCCTAGGGGACAGGGACACTGAAGCTTTCTTT	CASTLGDRDTEAFF
-	TRBV24-1	TRBD2	TRBJ2-1	TGTGCCACCAGTGGTGCGGGGGGCTACAATGAGCAGTTCTTC	CATSGAGGYNEQFF
-	TRBV10-3	TRBD1	TRBJ1-1	TGTGCCATCAGCGATGGGGGACAGGACTCTGAAGCTTTCTTT	CAISDGGQDSEAFF
-	TRBV3-1/TRBV3-2	-	TRBJ1-2	TGTGCCAGCAGCCCAGTCCGAAGCGGTCGTAGGGGCTACACCTTC	CASSPVRSGRRGYTF
-	TRBV24-1	TRBD1	TRBJ2-5	TGTGCCACCAGTGACTGGGGACAGGGGGCGGTCAGTGTGTTGGAGACCCAGTACTTC	CATSDWGQGAVSVLETQYF
once	TRBV14	-	TRBJ1-2	TGTGCCAGCAGCCGCCCAGAATTCCCCTATGGCTACACCTTC	CASSRPEFPYGYTF
-	TRBV7-9	-	TRBJ2-7	TGTGCCAGCAGCTTTTCATCATCATACGAGCAGTACTTC	CASSFSSSYEQYF
-	TRBV2	-	TRBJ1-6	TGTGCCAGCAGTGTGTACAGCTCGAATTCACCCCTCCACTTT	CASSVYSSNSPLHF